These 27 T cell receptor beta chains share one sample of origin, sequenced in a study of blood T cell repertoires in COVID-19. Assay: immunoSEQ multiplex PCR; the TCRdb copy retains only in-frame clones and omits some. The repertoire consists of around 220,000 clones, with roughly 90% occurring once and the leading ten covering approximately 2%. The sample was peripheral blood. These receptors were obtained from a woman in her forties who had recovered from COVID-19.

CDR3: CAWSVKRNSPLHF. In DNA form, the CDR3 reads TGTGCCTGGAGTGTAAAGAGGAATTCACCCCTCCACTTT. The chain has TRBV30 and TRBJ1-6, with D hard to call. Germline CDR1 is GTSNPN and CDR2 is SVGIG (reference sequence). This CDR3 contains 13 residues. V lost 0 bases, J lost 7 bases, and 7 bases lay in between.

This chain uses TRBV11-3 with TRBJ2-3, with D possibly matching TRBD2 (6 bases). Looked up from germline, CDR1 is SGHNT and CDR2 is YENEEA. CDR3 length: 16 residues. The ends were cut back, 1 base at V and 0 bases at J, with 11 bases in the middle. In DNA, the CDR3 is TGTGCCAGCAGCTTAGGAATTGGGGGGAGCACAGATACGCAGTATTTT. Its protein is CASSLGIGGSTDTQYF.

The rearrangement uses TRBV5-5 and TRBJ2-5, with TRBD1 identical over 9 bases. V lost 0 bases to trimming and J lost 5 bases; unmatched junction nucleotides: 8. The CDR3 has 16 residues. CDR1 and CDR2 from the germline V gene are SGHKS and YYEKEE (reference sequence). The CDR3 DNA sequence: TGTGCCAGCAGCTTGGCCCGGGACAGGGTCAAGGAGACCCAGTACTTC. Amino acids: CASSLARDRVKETQYF.

V and J are TRBV7-9 and TRBJ2-1; D is unclear. CDR3 length: 14 residues. Between the trimmed V and J ends, which lost 2 bases and 8 bases, there was a span of 13 bases. The germline V gene has CDR1 SEHNR and CDR2 FQNEAQ (reference sequence). The CDR3 DNA is TGTGCCAGCAGCTTATGGGTGGGCCCCGATGAGCAGTTCTTC. Amino acid sequence: CASSLWVGPDEQFF.

The chain has TRBV29-1 and TRBJ1-2; the D is unclear. Germline V gene lookup returns CDR1 SQVTM and CDR2 ANQGSEA. The CDR3 sequence is 11 residues long. V dropped 7 bases and J dropped 8 bases, with 14 bases sitting between them. The CDR3 sequence is CSGGIPEGYTF. The CDR3 DNA follows: TGCAGCGGAGGGATTCCGGAAGGCTACACCTTC.

This chain uses TRBV6-6 with TRBJ2-1; no clear D. The CDR3 consists of 16 residues. Germline CDR1 and CDR2: MNHNY and SVGAGI (reference sequence). Trimming removed 0 bases from V and 0 bases from J, with 9 bases in between. The CDR3 region is CASSYSPSSSYNEQFF. The CDR3 DNA sequence: TGTGCCAGCAGTTACTCTCCTTCGAGCTCCTACAATGAGCAGTTCTTC.

This chain joins TRBV24-1 and TRBJ1-4; a possible D gene is TRBD1 (5 bases). This CDR3 comprises 14 residues. In germline, CDR1 is KGHDR, CDR2 SFDVKD. V dropped 4 bases and J dropped 8 bases, with 13 bases sitting between them. CDR3 sequence: CATSDGAGKEKLFF. The DNA of the CDR3 is TGTGCCACCAGTGACGGGGCGGGAAAGGAAAAACTGTTTTTT.

The gene calls are TRBV2 and TRBJ2-7, with a possible D match to TRBD2 (5 bases). The germline gives CDR1 SNHLY, CDR2 FYNNEI. This CDR3 has 16 amino acids. V lost 3 bases to trimming and J lost 1 base, with 16 bases between them. CDR3 sequence reads: CASSDQLGGPSYEQYF. CDR3 sequence (DNA): TGTGCCAGCAGTGATCAGTTGGGCGGGCCTTCCTACGAGCAGTACTTC.

This clone has more than one count but fewer than ten. The V call is TRBV14, the J call TRBJ1-2; 9 bases are shared with TRBD1. J lost 5 bases, V lost 2 bases, and 12 bases had no gene match. CDR1 and CDR2 (germline): SGHDN, FVKESK. There are 17 residues in the CDR3. CDR3 sequence reads: CASSQRTGVKFGYGYTF. The CDR3 DNA reads as TGTGCCAGCAGCCAACGGACAGGGGTTAAGTTCGGGTATGGCTACACCTTC.

This clone was observed a handful of times. The gene calls are TRBV24-1 and TRBJ2-5, with a weak D call TRBD1 (6 bases). Trimming left V 5 bases short and J 1 base short, with 13 bases between. Germline values: CDR1 KGHDR, CDR2 SFDVKD. CDR3 length equals 15 residues. CDR3 nucleotide sequence: TGTGCCACCAGTGCTGCGACAGGATCCCAAGAGACCCAGTACTTC. Translating it yields CATSAATGSQETQYF.

The chain is built from TRBV5-4 and TRBJ2-3, with a tentative D call TRBD2 (6 bases). V was cut by 3 bases and J by 8 bases, with 13 bases left in between. Germline V lookup: CDR1 SGHNT, CDR2 YYREEE (reference sequence). There are 13 residues in the CDR3. The chain's CDR3 is CASSSYSEGTQYF. CDR3 nucleotide sequence: TGTGCCAGCAGCTCCTACTCGGAGGGTACGCAGTATTTT.

This clone appeared many times. This chain links TRBV7-8 with TRBJ1-3, with D uncertain. This CDR3 spans 16 amino acids. CDR1 and CDR2 from the germline V gene are SGHVS and FQNEAQ. Trimming stripped 5 bases from V and 4 bases from J, with 18 bases between. The CDR3 bases are TGTGCCAGCAGCCATGTAGCACTCTTCGAGGGAAACACCATATATTTT. Amino acid sequence: CASSHVALFEGNTIYF. The variable domain in full, completed from reference TRBV7-8 and TRBJ1-3, reads GAGVSQSPRYKVAKRGQDVALRCDPISGHVSLFWYQQALGQGPEFLTYFQNEAQLDKSGLPSDRFFAERPEGSVSTLKIQRTQQEDSAVYLCASSHVALFEGNTIYFGEGSWLTVV.

This chain connects TRBV30 to TRBJ2-4; D is possibly TRBD1 (5 bases). Trimming removed 2 bases at V and 8 bases at J, with 7 bases between. The germline CDR1 and CDR2 sequences are GTSNPN and SVGIG (reference sequence). The CDR3 is 11 amino acids. The CDR3 spells CAWSLGDIQYF. The CDR3, as DNA: TGTGCCTGGAGTCTAGGGGACATTCAGTACTTC.

The rearrangement uses TRBV18 and TRBJ2-6, with a tentative D call TRBD2 (5 bases). The CDR3 consists of 16 residues. CDR1 is KGHSH, CDR2 LQKENI, per germline. Trimming left V 5 bases short and J 2 bases short, with 13 bases between. CDR3 residues: CASSWTLGTGANVLTF. The CDR3 coding sequence is TGTGCCAGCTCATGGACTCTCGGTACTGGGGCCAACGTCCTGACTTTC.

The CDR3 sequence is CAWSRGLGSSYEQYF. The CDR3 DNA is TGTGCCTGGAGTCGGGGCCTCGGGAGCTCCTACGAGCAGTACTTC. This sequence joins TRBV30 and TRBJ2-7, with D maybe TRBD2 (6 bases). The CDR3 length is 15 residues. Germline CDR1 and CDR2: GTSNPN and SVGIG (reference sequence). V was cut by 2 bases and J by 0 bases, with 14 bases left in between.

The rearrangement joins TRBV7-6 to TRBJ2-3; TRBD2 is a possible D gene (5 bases). This CDR3 spans 15 amino acids. The germline CDR1 and CDR2 sequences are SGHVS and FNYEAQ. Trimming removed 4 bases from V and 2 bases from J, with 13 bases in between. The CDR3: CASSSRTGSTDTQYF. The CDR3 DNA reads TGTGCCAGCAGCTCACGGACTGGATCCACAGATACGCAGTATTTT.

V is TRBV5-6 and J is TRBJ2-5; 10 bases are a match to TRBD2. With 0 bases clipped from V and 7 bases from J, the junction kept 12 bases outside the gene matches. CDR1 and CDR2 (germline): SGHDT, YYEEEE. The CDR3 covers 17 residues. CDR3 DNA sequence: TGTGCCAGCAGCTTGGGGCTAGCGGGGGCCAGCCAGAGGACCCAGTACTTC. It encodes CASSLGLAGASQRTQYF.

This chain uses TRBV3-1 (or the pseudogene TRBV3-2) with TRBJ2-2, with 11 positions matching TRBD2. J lost 6 bases, V lost 3 bases, and 6 bases had no gene match. The CDR3 is made up of 16 amino acids. CDR1 is LGHDT, CDR2 YNNKEL, per germline (reference sequence). The CDR3 DNA is TGTGCCAGCAGCCACAATCCGACTAGCGGGGCCGGGGAGCTGTTTTTT. Encoded protein: CASSHNPTSGAGELFF.

The chain joins TRBV4-2 to TRBJ1-2; 11 nucleotides align to TRBD1. The CDR3 has 14 amino acids. Germline CDR1 reads LGHNA; CDR2 reads YNFKEQ. V shed 2 bases and J 7 bases; nucleotides not matched to a gene: 3. For the CDR3, the DNA is TGTGCCAGCAGCCAACTGGACAGGGGGCCTGGCTACACCTTC. Translated: CASSQLDRGPGYTF.

The chain has TRBV29-1 and TRBJ1-2, with a possible D match to TRBD1 (6 bases). The CDR3 runs 11 residues. V lost 4 bases, J lost 4 bases, and 7 bases lay in between. Per the germline V gene, CDR1 is SQVTM and CDR2 is ANQGSEA. In DNA form, the CDR3 reads TGCAGCGTTGGACAGGTCTATGGCTACACCTTC. Translating it yields CSVGQVYGYTF.

V and J are TRBV5-4 and TRBJ2-7; 9 bases line up with TRBD2. Germline-derived CDR1 and CDR2 are SGHNT and YYREEE (reference sequence). The V segment lost 0 bases and the J segment 7 bases; nucleotides outside the gene matches: 5. The CDR3 has 14 amino acids. The CDR3 sequence is CASSLAGLAGEQYF. The CDR3 DNA follows: TGTGCCAGCAGCTTGGCCGGTCTAGCGGGGGAGCAGTACTTC. The full variable domain, in which reference TRBV5-4 and TRBJ2-7 provide the parts outside the CDR3, is ETGVTQSPTHLIKTRGQQVTLRCSSQSGHNTVSWYQQALGQGPQFIFQYYREEENGRGNFPPRFSGLQFPNYSSELNVNALELDDSALYLCASSLAGLAGEQYFGPGTRLTVT.

The chain couples TRBV6-1 to TRBJ2-1; 9 nucleotides align to TRBD1. V shed 3 bases, J shed 7 bases, and the junction held 7 bases outside the gene matches. The CDR3 is 15 residues long. In germline, CDR1 is MNHNS, CDR2 SASEGT. Here the CDR3 DNA reads TGTGCCAGCAGTGAGTACAGGGGGCTGATGAATGAGCAGTTCTTC. Translated: CASSEYRGLMNEQFF.

V usage is TRBV2 and J usage is TRBJ1-2; TRBD1 might be the D (5 bases). Trimming pared 3 bases from V and 4 bases from J, leaving 15 bases between. Germline V gene sequence: CDR1 SNHLY, CDR2 FYNNEI. This CDR3 has 15 residues. CDR3 protein: CASSDPRDYGYGYTF. DNA for the CDR3: TGTGCCAGCAGTGATCCCAGGGACTACGGCTATGGCTACACCTTC.

This clone was seen only once. The rearrangement links TRBV7-9 to TRBJ2-1; D possibly corresponds to TRBD1 (6 bases). V was shortened by 5 bases and J by 4 bases, with 15 bases between the two germline ends. The CDR3 consists of 15 residues. CDR1 and CDR2 from the germline V gene are SEHNR and FQNEAQ (reference sequence). CDR3 nucleotides: TGTGCCAGCAGCCCCGATCAGGGGACGTACAATGAGCAGTTCTTC. Translating it yields CASSPDQGTYNEQFF.

This rearrangement joins TRBV7-2 to TRBJ2-2; TRBD1 matches at 11 bases. Per the germline V gene, CDR1 is SGHTA and CDR2 is FQGNSA. V trimming: 3 bases; J trimming: 6 bases; junction bases outside the gene matches: 3. The CDR3 runs to 15 residues. The CDR3 coding sequence is TGTGCCAGCAGCTTCCGGGACAGGGGGTCCGGGGAGCTGTTTTTT. Encoded protein: CASSFRDRGSGELFF.

The genes are TRBV4-1 and TRBJ2-6; D may be TRBD2 (6 bases). In germline, CDR1 is MGHRA, CDR2 YSYEKL. CDR3 length: 16 amino acids. Trimming left V 0 bases short and J 5 bases short, with 11 bases between. DNA of the CDR3: TGCGCCAGCAGCCAAGACTGGGGGGATCGGGCCAACGTCCTGACTTTC. Translating it yields CASSQDWGDRANVLTF.

The chain joins TRBV11-2 to TRBJ2-7; possibly TRBD1 for D (6 bases). V shed 3 bases and J shed 5 bases, with 8 bases lying between them. The CDR3 has 12 amino acids. Germline lookup yields CDR1 SGHAT and CDR2 FQNNGV. CDR3 nucleotides: TGTGCCAGCAGCTTTTCAGGGGACGAGCAGTACTTC. Translating gives CASSFSGDEQYF. The full variable domain, with the rest looked up from reference TRBV11-2 and TRBJ2-7, is EAGVAQSPRYKIIEKRQSVAFWCNPISGHATLYWYQQILGQGPKLLIQFQNNGVVDDSQLPKDRFSAERLKGVDSTLKIQPAKLEDSAVYLCASSFSGDEQYFGPGTRLTVT.